The 16 T cell receptor beta chains listed next were all sequenced from one sample in a study of blood T cell repertoires in COVID-19. This table comes from immunoSEQ multiplex PCR, and its TCRdb copy is limited to in-frame clones, with some not included. The data contain roughly 86,000 clones, roughly four fifths of them singletons. The sample was peripheral blood. The receptors here all came from a human donor in a cohort sampled during active COVID-19.

The chain joins TRBV5-5 to TRBJ1-2; 7 nucleotides line up with TRBD1. The CDR3 is 12 amino acids. V lost 2 bases and J lost 7; bases outside the gene matches: 2. Germline V CDR1 and CDR2: SGHKS, YYEKEE (reference sequence). CDR3 bases: TGTGCCAGCAGCTTTAGACAGGGTGGCTACACCTTC. This sequence encodes CASSFRQGGYTF.

The V gene is TRBV7-6, the J gene TRBJ1-3; 7 bases agree with TRBD1. J gave up 0 bases and V 5 bases, and 7 bases lay outside the gene matches. The CDR3 loop spans 16 amino acids. The germline gives CDR1 SGHVS, CDR2 FNYEAQ. CDR3 region: CASSLGQEFSGNTIYF. The CDR3 DNA follows: TGTGCCAGCAGCCTCGGACAGGAATTCTCTGGAAACACCATATATTTT. Full variable domain (remainder filled in from reference TRBV7-6 and TRBJ1-3): GAGVSQSPRYKVTKRGQDVALRCDPISGHVSLYWYRQALGQGPEFLTYFNYEAQQDKSGLPNDRFSAERPEGSISTLTIQRTEQRDSAMYRCASSLGQEFSGNTIYFGEGSWLTVV.

About this clone: An end of the junction does not agree with germline; a read error may underlie this. The chain has TRBV7-7 and TRBJ2-7; 7 bases map to TRBD1. This CDR3 has 13 amino acids. Germline loops: CDR1 SSHAT, CDR2 FNYEAQ (reference sequence). The CDR3, as DNA: TGTGCTAGCAGCGCCCCGGGACAGTACGAGCAGTACTTC. As protein: CASSAPGQYEQYF.

The gene calls are TRBV5-1 and TRBJ1-6, with D hard to call. Germline CDR1 is SGHRS and CDR2 is YFSETQ. This CDR3 has 16 residues. V dropped 2 bases and J dropped 2 bases, with 11 bases sitting between them. CDR3 coding DNA: TGCGCCAGCAGCTTACGCACACCCGCCTATAATTCACCCCTCCACTTT. This encodes CASSLRTPAYNSPLHF.

CDR3: CASSAYSTRGTGELFF. CDR3 DNA: TGTGCCAGCAGCGCTTACAGTACAAGGGGGACCGGGGAGCTGTTTTTT. The chain uses TRBV7-6 and TRBJ2-2, with a tentative D call TRBD1 (6 bases). This CDR3 contains 16 residues. The germline CDR1 and CDR2 sequences are SGHVS and FNYEAQ. The V end was cut by 5 bases, the J end by 5 bases, with 18 bases between.

The chain links TRBV4-1 to TRBJ2-1; D might be TRBD1 (6 bases). Trimming shortened V by 1 base and J by 5 bases, and 12 bases separated the two germline ends. The CDR3 covers 15 residues. CDR1 is MGHRA and CDR2 is YSYEKL in the germline V gene. CDR3 in DNA: TGCGCCAGCAGCCAAGGCCACCAGGGGCACAATGAGCAGTTCTTC. As protein: CASSQGHQGHNEQFF.

The chain has TRBV7-2 and TRBJ1-4; D remains ambiguous. The V end was cut by 5 bases, the J end by 5 bases, with 12 bases between. There are 14 residues in the CDR3. Germline lookup yields CDR1 SGHTA and CDR2 FQGNSA. CDR3 DNA sequence: TGTGCCAGCAGCCCAACGGGTCGGAATGAAAAACTGTTTTTT. This sequence encodes CASSPTGRNEKLFF.

The chain carries TRBV12-2 and TRBJ1-1; the table's D call, TRBD1, has no DNA check behind it. TRBV12-2 represents a pseudogene. This CDR3 is built from 12 residues. The CDR3 nucleotides are TGTGCAAGTCGCTTAAAGCACAGTGAAGCTTTCTTT. Translating gives CASRLKHSEAFF.

The chain carries TRBV11-2 and TRBJ1-4; 8 bases map to TRBD1. With V trimmed by 8 bases and J by 4 bases, 12 bases remained unmatched. The CDR3 is 16 amino acids. Germline CDR1 and CDR2: SGHAT and FQNNGV. The CDR3 reads CASASRGQGSNEKLFF. The CDR3 DNA reads TGTGCCAGCGCTTCCCGTGGACAGGGAAGTAATGAAAAACTGTTTTTT.

J is TRBJ2-1 and V is TRBV7-6, with 7 positions matching TRBD1. The junction had 3 bases not matched to a gene; V was cut back by 5 bases and J by 2 bases. The CDR3 is 14 amino acids. Per germline, CDR1 SGHVS and CDR2 FNYEAQ. CDR3 DNA sequence: TGTGCCAGCAGCCAGGGGACAGCCTACAATGAGCAGTTCTTC. Translated: CASSQGTAYNEQFF.

V and J are TRBV7-2 and TRBJ1-2; TRBD1 matches 10 bases. The CDR3 runs to 17 residues. Germline V lookup: CDR1 SGHTA, CDR2 FQGNSA. Trimming cost V 3 bases and J 4 bases; bases outside gene matches: 11. The chain's CDR3 is CASSFPGQGPRAYGYTF. CDR3 coding DNA: TGTGCCAGCAGCTTTCCGGGACAGGGGCCGCGGGCCTATGGCTACACCTTC.

The J gene is TRBJ1-5, the V gene TRBV3-1 (or the pseudogene TRBV3-2); possibly TRBD1 for D (6 bases). Germline V lookup: CDR1 LGHDT, CDR2 YNNKEL (reference sequence). V was shortened by 1 base and J by 3 bases, with 10 bases between the two germline ends. The CDR3 is 15 amino acids. The DNA of the CDR3 is TGTGCCAGCAGCCAAGGGACAGTAGACAATCAGCCCCAGCATTTT. This encodes CASSQGTVDNQPQHF.

The chain couples TRBV29-1 to TRBJ2-7; perhaps TRBD2 as D (7 bases). Trimming removed 1 base at V and 1 base at J, with 17 bases between. The V gene's germline CDR1 is SQVTM and CDR2 ANQGSEA. The CDR3 runs 16 residues. The CDR3 region has the DNA TGCAGCGTTGAAGGAGTCACAGGGAGGGGATCCTACGAGCAGTACTTC. Protein: CSVEGVTGRGSYEQYF.

V gene TRBV2 combines with J gene TRBJ1-6, with 10 nucleotides matching TRBD1. The CDR3 spans 14 residues. The J segment lost 10 bases and the V segment lost 3 bases, leaving 3 bases of the junction unmatched. Germline lookup yields CDR1 SNHLY and CDR2 FYNNEI. The CDR3 reads CASSDWDRGSPLHF. The CDR3 DNA follows: TGTGCCAGCAGTGATTGGGACAGGGGATCACCCCTCCACTTT.

Concerning this clone: Other nucleotide sequences from this sample produce the same CDR3. The gene calls are TRBV7-9 and TRBJ1-3, with a possible D match to TRBD1 (6 bases). The CDR3 length is 15 residues. The V gene lost 5 bases and the J gene lost 4 bases, with 15 bases spanning the gap. Germline CDR1 is SEHNR and CDR2 is FQNEAQ (reference sequence). As DNA, the CDR3 is TGTGCCAGCAGCCGGTTCAGGGGCACGGGAAACACCATATATTTT. It specifies CASSRFRGTGNTIYF.

The rearrangement joins TRBV5-4 to TRBJ1-2, with TRBD1 matching 10 bases. In germline, CDR1 is SGHNT, CDR2 YYREEE (reference sequence). V gave up 3 bases and J gave up 5 bases; unmatched junction bases: 16. The CDR3 length is 18 residues. The CDR3 here is CASSYLRDRGDFRYGYTF. Here the CDR3 DNA reads TGTGCCAGCAGCTACCTCCGGGACAGGGGAGACTTTAGGTATGGCTACACCTTC.